The present T cell receptor (beta chain) was sequenced within a study of molecular identifiers for immune sequencing clone quantification. Whole-study findings and limits: Detection of one spiked Jurkat cell's TCR RNA reportedly worked in one million naive cells.

With RNA at 10%, 30% or 50%, naive CD8 libraries came from approximately 22,000 to 940,000 sorted cells. CDR1 is PRHDT and CDR2 is FYEKMQ in the germline V gene (reference sequence). V lost 2 bases, J lost 1 base, and 10 bases lay in between. This CDR3 comprises 15 residues. In this sample, this clonotype turned up many times. The antigen is not known. From the PCR reads, TCRdb called clonotypes with MiXCR, one entry per CDR3 protein. The table lists hundreds of thousands of distinct CDR3 sequences, roughly 27% of them singletons. The gene calls are TRBV13 and TRBJ2-3; D gene unclear. The sequence derives from a human donor in good health. Some libraries in this study had Jurkat cell RNA spiked in. Sequencing used naive CD8+ T cells from blood, with Jurkat cell RNA spiked in. Sample subset: FACS-sorted CD8+CD4-CCR7+CD45RA+ naive T cells. CDR3: CASSLNPTGTDTQYF. DNA for the CDR3: TGTGCCAGCAGCTTAAACCCCACCGGCACAGATACGCAGTATTTT.